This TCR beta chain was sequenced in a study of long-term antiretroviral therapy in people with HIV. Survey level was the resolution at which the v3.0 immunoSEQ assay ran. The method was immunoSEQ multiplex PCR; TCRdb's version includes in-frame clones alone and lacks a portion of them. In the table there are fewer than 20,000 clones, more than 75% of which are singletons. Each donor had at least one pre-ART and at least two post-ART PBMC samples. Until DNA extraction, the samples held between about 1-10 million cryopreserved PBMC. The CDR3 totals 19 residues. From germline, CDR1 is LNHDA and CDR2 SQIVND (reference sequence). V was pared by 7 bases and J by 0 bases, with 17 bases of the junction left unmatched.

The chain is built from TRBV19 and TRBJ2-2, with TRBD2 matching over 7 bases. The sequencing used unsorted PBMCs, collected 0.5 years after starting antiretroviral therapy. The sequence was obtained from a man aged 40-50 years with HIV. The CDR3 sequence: CASKLGGSSGKANTGELFF. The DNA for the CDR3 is TGTGCCAGTAAGCTTGGGGGGTCTAGCGGAAAAGCGAACACCGGGGAGCTGTTTTTT.